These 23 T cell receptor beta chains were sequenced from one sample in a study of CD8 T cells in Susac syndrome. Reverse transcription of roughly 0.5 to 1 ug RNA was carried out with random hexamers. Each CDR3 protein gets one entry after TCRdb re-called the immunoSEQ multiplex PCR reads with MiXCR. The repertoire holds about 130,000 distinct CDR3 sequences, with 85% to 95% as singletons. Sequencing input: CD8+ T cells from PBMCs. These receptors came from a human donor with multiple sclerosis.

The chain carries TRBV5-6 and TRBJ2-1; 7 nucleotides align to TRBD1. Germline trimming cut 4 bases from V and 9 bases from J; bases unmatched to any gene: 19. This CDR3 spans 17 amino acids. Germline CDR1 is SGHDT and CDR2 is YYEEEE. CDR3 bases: TGTGCCAGCAGCGCCCGACAGGGTAGGTCCCGGCCTGGTGAGCAGTTCTTC. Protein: CASSARQGRSRPGEQFF.

The CDR3 region has the DNA TGTGCCAGCAGTCCCCCCCAAGAAATAAACTATGGCTACACCTTC. Translated: CASSPPQEINYGYTF. The chain recombines TRBV2 with TRBJ1-2; the D is unclear. V was cut by 5 bases and J by 2 bases, with 15 bases left in between. The CDR3 is made up of 15 amino acids. Germline V CDR1 and CDR2: SNHLY, FYNNEI.

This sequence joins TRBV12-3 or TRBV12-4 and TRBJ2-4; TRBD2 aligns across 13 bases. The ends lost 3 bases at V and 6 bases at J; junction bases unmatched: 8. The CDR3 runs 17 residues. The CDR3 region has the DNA TGTGCCAGCAGTTTTAAACTAGCGGGAGGGCCCGGAAACATTCAGTACTTC. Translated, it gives CASSFKLAGGPGNIQYF.

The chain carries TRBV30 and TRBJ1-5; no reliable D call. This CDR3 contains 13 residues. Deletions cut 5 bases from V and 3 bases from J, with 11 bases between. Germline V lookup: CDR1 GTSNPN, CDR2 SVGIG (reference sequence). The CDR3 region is CAWEKAANQPQHF. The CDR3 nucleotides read TGTGCCTGGGAAAAGGCTGCCAATCAGCCCCAGCATTTT.

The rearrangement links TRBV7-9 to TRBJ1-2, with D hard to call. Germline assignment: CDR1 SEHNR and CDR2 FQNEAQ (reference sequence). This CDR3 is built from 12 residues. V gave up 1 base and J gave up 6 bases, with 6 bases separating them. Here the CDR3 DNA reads TGTGCCAGCAGCTTAGAAGCCCATGGCTACACCTTC. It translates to CASSLEAHGYTF.

The DNA of the CDR3 is TGTGCCAGCAGTTTATCCCGCTTTAATGAGCAGTTCTTC. Translation: CASSLSRFNEQFF. The chain recombines TRBV27 with TRBJ2-1; D unresolved. V lost 0 bases, J lost 7 bases, and 7 bases lay in between. The germline CDR1 and CDR2 sequences are MNHEY and SMNVEV (reference sequence). CDR3 length equals 13 residues.

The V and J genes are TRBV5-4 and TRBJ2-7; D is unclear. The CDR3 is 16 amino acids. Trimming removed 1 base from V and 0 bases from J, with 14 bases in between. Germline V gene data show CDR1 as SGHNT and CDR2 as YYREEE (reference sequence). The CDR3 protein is CASSLPHKGTSYEQYF. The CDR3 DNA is TGTGCCAGCAGCTTGCCCCACAAGGGAACCTCCTACGAGCAGTACTTC.

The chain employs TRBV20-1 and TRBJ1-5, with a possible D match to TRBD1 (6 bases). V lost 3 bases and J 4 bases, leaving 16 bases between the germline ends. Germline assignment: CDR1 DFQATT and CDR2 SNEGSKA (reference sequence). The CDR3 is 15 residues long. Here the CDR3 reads CSARGGQLYNQPQHF. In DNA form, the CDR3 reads TGCAGTGCTAGGGGGGGACAACTATATAATCAGCCCCAGCATTTT.

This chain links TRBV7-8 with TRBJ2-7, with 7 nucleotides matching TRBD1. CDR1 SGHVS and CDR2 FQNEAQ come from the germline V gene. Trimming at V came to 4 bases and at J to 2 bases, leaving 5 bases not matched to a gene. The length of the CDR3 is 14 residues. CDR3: CASSSRDRAYEQYF. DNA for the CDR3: TGTGCCAGCAGCTCTAGGGACAGAGCCTACGAGCAGTACTTC.

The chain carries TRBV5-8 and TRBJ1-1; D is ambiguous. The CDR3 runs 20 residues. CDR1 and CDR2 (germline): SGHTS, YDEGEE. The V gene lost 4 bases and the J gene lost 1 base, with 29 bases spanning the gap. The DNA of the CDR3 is TGTGCCAGCAGCCTGGCGACACCACTCCAATATGTGCTAGGGAACACTGAAGCTTTCTTT. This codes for CASSLATPLQYVLGNTEAFF.

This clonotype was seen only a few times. This chain's CDR3 is CASSSPNQPQHF. The CDR3 DNA reads as TGTGCCAGCAGTTCCCCCAATCAGCCCCAGCATTTT. The J gene is TRBJ1-5, the V gene TRBV27; D remains unclear. This CDR3 comprises 12 residues. Germline V CDR1 and CDR2: MNHEY, SMNVEV (reference sequence). With 4 bases removed from V and 3 bases from J, the gap between germline ends came to 4 bases.

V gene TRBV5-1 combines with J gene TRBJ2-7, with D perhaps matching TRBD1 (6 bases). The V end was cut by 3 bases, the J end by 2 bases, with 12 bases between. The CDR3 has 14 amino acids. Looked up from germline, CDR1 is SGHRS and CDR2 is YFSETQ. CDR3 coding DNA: TGCGCCAGCAGCTCACAGGGTTCCCCCTACGAGCAGTACTTC. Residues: CASSSQGSPYEQYF.

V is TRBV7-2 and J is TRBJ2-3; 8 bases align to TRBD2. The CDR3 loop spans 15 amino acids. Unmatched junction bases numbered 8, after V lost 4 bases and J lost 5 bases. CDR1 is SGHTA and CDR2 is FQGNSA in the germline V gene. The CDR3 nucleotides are TGTGCCAGCAGCTCCCTCGAGCGGGAGTTAGATACGCAGTATTTT. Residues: CASSSLERELDTQYF.

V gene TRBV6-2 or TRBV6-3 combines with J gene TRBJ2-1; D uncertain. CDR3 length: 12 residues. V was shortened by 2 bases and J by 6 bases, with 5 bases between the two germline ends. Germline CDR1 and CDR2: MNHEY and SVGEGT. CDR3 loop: CASSYVVNEQFF. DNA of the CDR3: TGTGCCAGCAGTTACGTTGTCAATGAGCAGTTCTTC.

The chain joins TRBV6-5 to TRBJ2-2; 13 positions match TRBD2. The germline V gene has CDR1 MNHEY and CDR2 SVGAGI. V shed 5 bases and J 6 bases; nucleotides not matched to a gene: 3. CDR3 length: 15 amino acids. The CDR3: CASSMGLAGSGELFF. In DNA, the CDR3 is TGTGCCAGCAGTATGGGACTAGCGGGATCCGGGGAGCTGTTTTTT.

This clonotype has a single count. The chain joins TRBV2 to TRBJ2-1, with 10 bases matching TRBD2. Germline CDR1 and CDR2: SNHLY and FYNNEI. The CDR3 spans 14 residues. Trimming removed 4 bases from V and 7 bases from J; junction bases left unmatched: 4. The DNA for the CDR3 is TGTGCCAGCAGTGCGGCTAGCGGGAGTAATGAGCAGTTCTTC. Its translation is CASSAASGSNEQFF.

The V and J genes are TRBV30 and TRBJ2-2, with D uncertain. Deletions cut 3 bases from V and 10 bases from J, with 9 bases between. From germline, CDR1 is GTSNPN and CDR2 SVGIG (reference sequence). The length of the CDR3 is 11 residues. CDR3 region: CAWSEFAELFF. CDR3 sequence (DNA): TGTGCCTGGAGCGAATTTGCGGAGCTGTTTTTT.

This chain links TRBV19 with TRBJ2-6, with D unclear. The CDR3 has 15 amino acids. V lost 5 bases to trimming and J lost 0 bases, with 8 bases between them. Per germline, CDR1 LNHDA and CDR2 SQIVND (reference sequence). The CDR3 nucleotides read TGTGCCAGTAGTCTGGGTAGCTCTGGGGCCAACGTCCTGACTTTC. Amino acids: CASSLGSSGANVLTF.

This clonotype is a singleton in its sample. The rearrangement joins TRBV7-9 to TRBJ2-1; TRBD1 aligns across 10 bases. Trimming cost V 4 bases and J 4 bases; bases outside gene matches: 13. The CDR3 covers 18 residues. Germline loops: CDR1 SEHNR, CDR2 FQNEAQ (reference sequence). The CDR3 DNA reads TGTGCCAGCAGCTCGACAGGGGGCTGGGAGGCCCGATACAATGAGCAGTTCTTC. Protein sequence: CASSSTGGWEARYNEQFF.

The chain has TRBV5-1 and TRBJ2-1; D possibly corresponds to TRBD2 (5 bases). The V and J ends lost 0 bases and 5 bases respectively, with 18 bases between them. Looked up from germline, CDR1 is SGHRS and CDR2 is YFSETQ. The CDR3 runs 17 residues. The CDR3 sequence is CASSLGTGGRWDNEQFF. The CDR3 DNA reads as TGCGCCAGCAGCTTGGGGACTGGCGGACGTTGGGACAATGAGCAGTTCTTC.

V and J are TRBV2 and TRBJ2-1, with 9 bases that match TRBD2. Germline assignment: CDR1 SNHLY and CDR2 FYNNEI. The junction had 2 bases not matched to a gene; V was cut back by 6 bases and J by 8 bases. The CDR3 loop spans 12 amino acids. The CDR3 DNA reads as TGTGCCAGCAGGGGACTAGCATATGAGCAGTTCTTC. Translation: CASRGLAYEQFF.

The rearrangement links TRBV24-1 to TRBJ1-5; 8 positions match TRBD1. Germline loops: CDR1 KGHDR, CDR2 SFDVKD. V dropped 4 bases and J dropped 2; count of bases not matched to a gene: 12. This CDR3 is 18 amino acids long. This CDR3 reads CATSEFLDREKGNQPQHF. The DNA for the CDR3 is TGTGCCACCAGTGAGTTTTTGGACAGGGAGAAAGGCAATCAGCCCCAGCATTTT.

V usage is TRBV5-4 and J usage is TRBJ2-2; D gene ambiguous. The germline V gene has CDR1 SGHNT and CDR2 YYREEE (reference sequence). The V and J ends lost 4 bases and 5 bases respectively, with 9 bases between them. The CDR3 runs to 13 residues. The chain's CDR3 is CASSNWMTGELFF. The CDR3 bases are TGTGCCAGCAGCAATTGGATGACCGGGGAGCTGTTTTTT.